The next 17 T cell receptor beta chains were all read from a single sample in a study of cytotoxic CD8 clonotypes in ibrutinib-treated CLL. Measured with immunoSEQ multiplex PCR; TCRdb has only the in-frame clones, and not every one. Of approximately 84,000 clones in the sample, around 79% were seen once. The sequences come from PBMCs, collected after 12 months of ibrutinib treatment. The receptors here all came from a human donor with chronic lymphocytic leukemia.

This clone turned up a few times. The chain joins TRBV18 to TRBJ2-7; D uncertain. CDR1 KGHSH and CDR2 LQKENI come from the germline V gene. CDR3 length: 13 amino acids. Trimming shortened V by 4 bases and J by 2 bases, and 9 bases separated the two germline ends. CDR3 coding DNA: TGTGCCAGCTCACTGAGATCCCCCTACGAGCAGTACTTC. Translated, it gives CASSLRSPYEQYF.

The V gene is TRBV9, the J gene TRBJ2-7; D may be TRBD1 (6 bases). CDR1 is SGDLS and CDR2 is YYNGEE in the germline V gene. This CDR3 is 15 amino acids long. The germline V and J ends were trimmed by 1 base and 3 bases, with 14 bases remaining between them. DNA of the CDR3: TGTGCCAGCAGCGTAAGCCGGGACACCAACTACGAGCAGTACTTC. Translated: CASSVSRDTNYEQYF.

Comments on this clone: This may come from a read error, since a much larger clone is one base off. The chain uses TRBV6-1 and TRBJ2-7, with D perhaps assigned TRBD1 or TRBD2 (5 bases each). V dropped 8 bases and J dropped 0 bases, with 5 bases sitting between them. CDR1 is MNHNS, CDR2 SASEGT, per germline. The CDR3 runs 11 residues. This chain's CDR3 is CASGGSYEQYF. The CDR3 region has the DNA TGTGCCAGCGGGGGCTCCTACGAGCAGTACTTC.

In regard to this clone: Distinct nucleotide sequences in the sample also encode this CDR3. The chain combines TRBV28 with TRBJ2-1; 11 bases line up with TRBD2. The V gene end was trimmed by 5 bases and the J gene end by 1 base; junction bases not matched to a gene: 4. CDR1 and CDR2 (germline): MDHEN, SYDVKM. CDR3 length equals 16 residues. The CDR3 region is CASSTSGRGSYNEQFF. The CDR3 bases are TGTGCCAGCAGTACTAGCGGGAGAGGTTCCTACAATGAGCAGTTCTTC.

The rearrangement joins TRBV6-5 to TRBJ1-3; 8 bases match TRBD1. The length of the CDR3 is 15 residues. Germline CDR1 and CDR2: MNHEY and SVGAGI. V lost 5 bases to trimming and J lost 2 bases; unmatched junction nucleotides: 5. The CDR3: CASSRGQGTGNTIYF. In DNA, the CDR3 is TGTGCCAGCAGTCGCGGACAGGGAACTGGAAACACCATATATTTT.

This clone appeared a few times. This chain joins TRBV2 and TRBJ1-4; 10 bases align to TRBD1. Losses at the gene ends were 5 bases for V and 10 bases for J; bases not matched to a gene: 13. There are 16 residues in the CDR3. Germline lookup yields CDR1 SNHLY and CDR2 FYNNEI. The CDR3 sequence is CASSKNAGTGVGKLFF. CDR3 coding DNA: TGTGCCAGCAGTAAAAATGCCGGGACAGGGGTTGGAAAACTGTTTTTT.

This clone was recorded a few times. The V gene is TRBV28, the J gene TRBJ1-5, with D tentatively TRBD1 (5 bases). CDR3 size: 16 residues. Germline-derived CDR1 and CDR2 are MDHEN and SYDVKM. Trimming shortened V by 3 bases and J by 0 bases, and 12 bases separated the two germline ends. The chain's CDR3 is CASSFWGLHSNQPQHF. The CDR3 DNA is TGTGCCAGCAGTTTTTGGGGCCTCCATAGCAATCAGCCCCAGCATTTT. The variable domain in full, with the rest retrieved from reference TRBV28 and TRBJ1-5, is DVKVTQSSRYLVKRTGEKVFLECVQDMDHENMFWYRQDPGLGLRLIYFSYDVKMKEKGDIPEGYSVSREKKERFSLILESASTNQTSMYLCASSFWGLHSNQPQHFGDGTRLSIL.

CDR3 residues: CASSLGGQPRGETQYF. As DNA, the CDR3 is TGTGCCAGCAGTTTAGGGGGGCAGCCCCGCGGGGAGACCCAGTACTTC. The gene calls are TRBV28 and TRBJ2-5; perhaps D is TRBD1 or TRBD2 (6 bases each). CDR3 length: 16 residues. V was clipped by 2 bases and J by 5 bases, with 18 bases between them. Per germline, CDR1 MDHEN and CDR2 SYDVKM.

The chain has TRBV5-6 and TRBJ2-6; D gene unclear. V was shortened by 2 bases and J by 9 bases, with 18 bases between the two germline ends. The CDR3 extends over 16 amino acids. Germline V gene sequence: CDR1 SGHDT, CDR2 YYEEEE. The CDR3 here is CASSLYWWFKDNVLTF. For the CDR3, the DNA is TGTGCCAGCAGCTTATACTGGTGGTTTAAGGACAACGTCCTGACTTTC.

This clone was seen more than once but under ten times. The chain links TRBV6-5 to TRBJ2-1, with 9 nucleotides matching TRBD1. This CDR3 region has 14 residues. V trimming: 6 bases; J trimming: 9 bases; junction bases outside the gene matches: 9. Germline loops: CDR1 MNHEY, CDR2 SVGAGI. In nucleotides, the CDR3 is TGTGCCAGCAGCCCCGGGACAGGGACGGGTGAGCAGTTCTTC. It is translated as CASSPGTGTGEQFF.

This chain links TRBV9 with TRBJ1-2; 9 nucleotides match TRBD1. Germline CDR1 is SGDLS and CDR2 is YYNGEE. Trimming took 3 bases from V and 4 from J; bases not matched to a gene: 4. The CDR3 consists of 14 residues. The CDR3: CASSEQGASYGYTF. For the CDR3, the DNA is TGTGCCAGCAGCGAACAGGGGGCCAGCTATGGCTACACCTTC.

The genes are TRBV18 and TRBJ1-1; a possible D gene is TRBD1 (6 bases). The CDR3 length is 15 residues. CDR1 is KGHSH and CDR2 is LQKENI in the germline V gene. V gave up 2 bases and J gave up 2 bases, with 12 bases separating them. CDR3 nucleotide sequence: TGTGCCAGCTCACCAAGGAGGGGGGGTAACACTGAAGCTTTCTTT. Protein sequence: CASSPRRGGNTEAFF.

CDR3 coding DNA: TGTGCCATCAGTGAGTCGACGGCCACGAACACCGGGGAGCTGTTTTTT. It specifies CAISESTATNTGELFF. This sequence joins TRBV10-3 and TRBJ2-2; no clear D gene. Trimming cost V 0 bases and J 0 bases, with 8 bases left between them. Germline CDR1 is ENHRY and CDR2 is SYGVKD. There are 16 residues in the CDR3.

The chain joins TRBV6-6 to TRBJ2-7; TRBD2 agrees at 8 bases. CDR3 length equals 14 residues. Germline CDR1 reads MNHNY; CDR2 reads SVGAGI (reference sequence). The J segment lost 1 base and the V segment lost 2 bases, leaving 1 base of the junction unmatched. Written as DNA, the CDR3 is TGTGCCAGCAGTTACGGCGGGGGGTCCTACGAGCAGTACTTC. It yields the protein CASSYGGGSYEQYF.

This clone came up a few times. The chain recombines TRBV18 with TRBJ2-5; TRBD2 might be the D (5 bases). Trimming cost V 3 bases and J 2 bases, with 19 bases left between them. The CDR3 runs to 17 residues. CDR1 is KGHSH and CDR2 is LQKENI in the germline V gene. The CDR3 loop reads CASSPSRVERSQETQYF. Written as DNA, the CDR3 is TGTGCCAGCTCACCCTCGAGGGTGGAGCGGTCACAAGAGACCCAGTACTTC. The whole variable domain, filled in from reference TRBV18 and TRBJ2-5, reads NAGVMQNPRHLVRRRGQEARLRCSPMKGHSHVYWYRQLPEEGLKFMVYLQKENIIDESGMPKERFSAEFPKEGPSILRIQQVVRGDSAAYFCASSPSRVERSQETQYFGPGTRLLVL.

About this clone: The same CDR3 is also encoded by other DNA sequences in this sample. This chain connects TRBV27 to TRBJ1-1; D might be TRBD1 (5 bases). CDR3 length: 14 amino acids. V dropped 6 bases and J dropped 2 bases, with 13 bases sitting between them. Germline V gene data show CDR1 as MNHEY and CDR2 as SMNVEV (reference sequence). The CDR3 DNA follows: TGTGCCAGCAGCCCGGGTGGGGGTAACACTGAAGCTTTCTTT. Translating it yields CASSPGGGNTEAFF.

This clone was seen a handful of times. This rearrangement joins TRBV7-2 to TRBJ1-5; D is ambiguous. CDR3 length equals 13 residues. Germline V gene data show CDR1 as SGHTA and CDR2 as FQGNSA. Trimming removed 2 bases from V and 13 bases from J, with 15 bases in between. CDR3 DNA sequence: TGTGCCAGCAGCTTACACCCCCAGAGCGGGCAGCATTTT. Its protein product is CASSLHPQSGQHF.